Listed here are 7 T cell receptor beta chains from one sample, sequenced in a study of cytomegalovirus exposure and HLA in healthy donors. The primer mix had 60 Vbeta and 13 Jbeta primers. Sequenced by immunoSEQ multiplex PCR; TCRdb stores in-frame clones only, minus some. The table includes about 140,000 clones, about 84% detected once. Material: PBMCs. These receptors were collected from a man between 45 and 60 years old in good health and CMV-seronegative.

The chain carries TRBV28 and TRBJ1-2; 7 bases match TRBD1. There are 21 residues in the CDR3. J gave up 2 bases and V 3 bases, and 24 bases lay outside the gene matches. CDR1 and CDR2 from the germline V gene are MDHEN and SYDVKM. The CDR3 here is CASSFETGIGFHTRRNYGYTF. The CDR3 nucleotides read TGTGCCAGCAGTTTTGAGACAGGGATAGGTTTTCATACCCGTAGGAACTATGGCTACACCTTC.

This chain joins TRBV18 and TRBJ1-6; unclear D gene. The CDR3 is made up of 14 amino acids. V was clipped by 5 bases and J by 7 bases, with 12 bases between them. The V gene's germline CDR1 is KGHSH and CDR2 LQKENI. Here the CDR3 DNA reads TGTGCCAGCTCAGCGGAACCTACGAATTCACCCCTCCACTTT. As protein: CASSAEPTNSPLHF.

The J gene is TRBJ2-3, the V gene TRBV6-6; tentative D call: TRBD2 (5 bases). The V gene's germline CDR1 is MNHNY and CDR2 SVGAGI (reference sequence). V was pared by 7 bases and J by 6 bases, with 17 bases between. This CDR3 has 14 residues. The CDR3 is CASTEPSEVDTQYF. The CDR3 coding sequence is TGTGCCAGCACCGAGCCGTCGGAGGTGGATACGCAGTATTTT.

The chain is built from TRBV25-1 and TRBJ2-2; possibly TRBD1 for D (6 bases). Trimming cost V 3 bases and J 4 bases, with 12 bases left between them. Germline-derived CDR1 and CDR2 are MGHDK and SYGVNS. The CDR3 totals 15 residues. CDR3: CASSETGVLTGELFF. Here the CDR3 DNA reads TGTGCCAGCAGTGAGACAGGAGTCCTCACCGGGGAGCTGTTTTTT.

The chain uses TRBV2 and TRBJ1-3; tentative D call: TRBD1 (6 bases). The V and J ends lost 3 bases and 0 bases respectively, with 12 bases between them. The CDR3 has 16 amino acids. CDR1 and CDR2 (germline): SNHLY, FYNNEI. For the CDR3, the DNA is TGTGCCAGCAGTGAGAGGGACACCCGCTCTGGAAACACCATATATTTT. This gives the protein CASSERDTRSGNTIYF.

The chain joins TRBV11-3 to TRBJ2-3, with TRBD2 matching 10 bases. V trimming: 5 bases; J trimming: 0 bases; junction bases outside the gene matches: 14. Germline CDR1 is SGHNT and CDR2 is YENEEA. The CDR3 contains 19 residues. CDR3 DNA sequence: TGTGCCAGCAGCCGTCTCACTATAGCGGGGGGACGGAGCACAGATACGCAGTATTTT. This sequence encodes CASSRLTIAGGRSTDTQYF.

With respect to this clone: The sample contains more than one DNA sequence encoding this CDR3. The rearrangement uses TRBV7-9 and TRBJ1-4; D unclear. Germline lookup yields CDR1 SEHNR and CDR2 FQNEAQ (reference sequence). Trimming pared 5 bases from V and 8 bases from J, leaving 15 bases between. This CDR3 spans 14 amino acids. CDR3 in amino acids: CASSPGGLGEKLFF. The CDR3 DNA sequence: TGTGCCAGCAGCCCCGGAGGGCTAGGGGAAAAACTGTTTTTT.